This T cell receptor (beta chain) was sequenced during a study of radiotherapy plus CTLA-4 blockade in lung cancer. Germline lookup yields CDR1 ENHRY and CDR2 SYGVKD. Trimming removed 2 bases from V and 3 bases from J, with 10 bases in between. This CDR3 is built from 14 residues. Produced via immunoSEQ multiplex PCR; TCRdb's table is partial and in-frame only. The top ten clones hold around 17% of a sample with 45,000 to 55,000 clones, 80% to 90% of them seen once. A remark on this clone: No antigen is known for it.

Study-wide findings and caveats: Radiotherapy with ipilimumab was followed by blood expansion of tumor-derived clones.

The origin of this receptor is a human donor with non-small cell lung cancer that progressed on radiotherapy plus ipilimumab. Some clones in this sample may be carry-over from other donors' samples. J is TRBJ1-1 and V is TRBV10-3; D uncertain. Specimen: peripheral blood, collected from a patient treated with radiotherapy plus ipilimumab. DNA of the CDR3: TGTGCCATCAGTGAGCCGGGGTGGGACACTGAAGCTTTCTTT. Amino acids: CAISEPGWDTEAFF.